The 28 T cell receptor beta chains in this list originate from one sample, sequenced in a study of blood T cells in healthy people across ages. The authors ran a second PCR of about 7 to 11 cycles using a sample-barcoded 5' primer and a J-beta primer mix. Each CDR3 protein is one row after TCRdb ran MiXCR on the 5' RACE reads. The sample carries about 1.4 million distinct CDR3 sequences, approximately 63% recorded once. Material for sequencing was blood. The receptors come from a man between 18 and 29 years old in good health.

The chain is built from TRBV10-3 and TRBJ1-4; tentatively, D is TRBD1 (5 bases). V was pared by 3 bases and J by 4 bases, with 6 bases between. CDR1 is ENHRY, CDR2 SYGVKD, per germline. The CDR3 sequence is 13 residues long. The CDR3 reads CAISERGNEKLFF. Written as DNA, the CDR3 is TGTGCCATCAGTGAAAGGGGTAATGAAAAACTGTTTTTT.

This clonotype was counted between two and nine times. This chain connects TRBV4-2 to TRBJ2-3, with unresolved D. This CDR3 region has 16 residues. The germline V gene has CDR1 LGHNA and CDR2 YNFKEQ. V shed 1 base and J shed 2 bases, with 13 bases lying between them. CDR3: CASSQAPGSHTDTQYF. The CDR3 region has the DNA TGTGCCAGCAGCCAAGCCCCCGGCTCTCACACAGATACGCAGTATTTT.

The chain carries TRBV29-1 and TRBJ2-3, with D hard to call. The CDR3 is made up of 13 amino acids. Deletions cut 3 bases from V and 2 bases from J, with 9 bases between. Per germline, CDR1 SQVTM and CDR2 ANQGSEA. Written as DNA, the CDR3 is TGCAGCGTTGACAGGCCTAACACAGATACGCAGTATTTT. It codes for CSVDRPNTDTQYF.

This chain's CDR3 is CSVVLGTGKDTQYF. The DNA for the CDR3 is TGCAGCGTTGTACTAGGGACAGGGAAAGATACGCAGTATTTT. This chain links TRBV29-1 with TRBJ2-3; 9 nucleotides align to TRBD1. V lost 4 bases, J lost 5 bases, and 7 bases stayed unmatched. The germline V gene has CDR1 SQVTM and CDR2 ANQGSEA. This CDR3 comprises 14 residues.

The chain carries TRBV5-1 and TRBJ1-2; D might be TRBD1 (5 bases). The CDR3 has 17 amino acids. Trimming stripped 1 base from V and 0 bases from J, with 16 bases between. Germline CDR1 and CDR2: SGHRS and YFSETQ. This CDR3 reads CASSLKTGGTANYGYTF. The DNA of the CDR3 is TGCGCCAGCAGCTTGAAAACAGGTGGAACAGCTAACTATGGCTACACCTTC.

V gene TRBV7-9 combines with J gene TRBJ2-2; D gene unclear. Germline V gene lookup returns CDR1 SEHNR and CDR2 FQNEAQ (reference sequence). This CDR3 spans 16 amino acids. Trimming pared 6 bases from V and 4 bases from J, leaving 18 bases between. The CDR3, as DNA: TGTGCCAGCAGTATCCGTCCCGGGCCCCCCACCGGGGAGCTGTTTTTT. Its translation is CASSIRPGPPTGELFF.

The chain employs TRBV6-1 and TRBJ2-1; 12 bases match TRBD1. V trimming: 10 bases; J trimming: 10 bases; junction bases outside the gene matches: 11. CDR1 is MNHNS and CDR2 is SASEGT in the germline V gene. This CDR3 has 14 amino acids. CDR3 nucleotides: TGTGCCACCAAAGTGGGGACAGGGGGCGACGAGCAGTTCTTC. Its protein product is CATKVGTGGDEQFF.

This chain links TRBV20-1 with TRBJ2-1; TRBD1 matches 8 bases. The germline gives CDR1 DFQATT, CDR2 SNEGSKA (reference sequence). The CDR3 runs 13 residues. V was clipped by 8 bases and J by 6 bases; unmatched bases: 9. The DNA of the CDR3 is TGCAGTACAGGACAGGGTAGAGTCAATGAGCAGTTCTTC. Translating it yields CSTGQGRVNEQFF.

This chain links TRBV4-1 with TRBJ1-6; possible D gene TRBD1, 5 bases. V was trimmed by 4 bases and J by 0 bases, leaving 16 bases between them. CDR1 is MGHRA and CDR2 is YSYEKL in the germline V gene. CDR3 length equals 18 residues. CDR3 protein: CASSPSPGTSSYNSPLHF. The CDR3 DNA reads as TGCGCCAGCAGCCCCTCCCCGGGGACCAGCTCCTATAATTCACCCCTCCACTTT.

The chain carries TRBV27 and TRBJ2-6; tentative D call: TRBD1 (5 bases). The CDR3 has 19 amino acids. Trimming pared 5 bases from V and 1 base from J, leaving 21 bases between. The V gene's germline CDR1 is MNHEY and CDR2 SMNVEV (reference sequence). In DNA, the CDR3 is TGTGCCAGCAGTCTAAGGGGCTGGGAAGGCGATTCTGGGGCCAACGTCCTGACTTTC. Its translation: CASSLRGWEGDSGANVLTF.

This clonotype was observed once. J is TRBJ2-1 and V is TRBV20-1; D remains unclear. Germline lookup yields CDR1 DFQATT and CDR2 SNEGSKA (reference sequence). Deletions cut 3 bases from V and 3 bases from J, with 12 bases between. The CDR3 contains 14 residues. The chain's CDR3 is CSASVKSLYNEQFF. CDR3 coding DNA: TGCAGTGCTAGCGTTAAATCTCTCTACAATGAGCAGTTCTTC.

V is TRBV14 and J is TRBJ2-1; D call uncertain. The CDR3 contains 15 residues. Trimming took off 5 bases at V and 1 base at J, with 12 bases between the two ends. Germline V gives CDR1 SGHDN, CDR2 FVKESK. CDR3 sequence: CASSTSRRSYNEQFF. The DNA for the CDR3 is TGTGCCAGCAGCACCTCCCGTCGTTCCTACAATGAGCAGTTCTTC.

This clonotype came up a few times. The chain combines TRBV6-5 with TRBJ1-2; no clear D gene. Germline V lookup: CDR1 MNHEY, CDR2 SVGAGI. CDR3 length: 12 residues. Trimming shortened V by 4 bases and J by 4 bases, and 7 bases separated the two germline ends. The DNA for the CDR3 is TGTGCCAGCAGTTTTGGCACCTATGGCTACACCTTC. Its protein is CASSFGTYGYTF.

This clonotype was observed a few times. This chain links TRBV29-1 with TRBJ2-7; no firm D call. Germline V gene sequence: CDR1 SQVTM, CDR2 ANQGSEA. The V end was cut by 5 bases, the J end by 3 bases, with 14 bases between. The CDR3 sequence is 13 residues long. The chain's CDR3 is CSVSRYNDYEQYF. The CDR3 nucleotides are TGCAGCGTTTCGAGGTATAACGACTACGAGCAGTACTTC.

This chain uses TRBV27 with TRBJ2-1; 8 nucleotides line up with TRBD1. Germline CDR1 is MNHEY and CDR2 is SMNVEV (reference sequence). The CDR3 is 17 amino acids. Trimming cost V 4 bases and J 9 bases; bases outside gene matches: 17. This CDR3 reads CASSSSVAAGGRSEQFF. Written as DNA, the CDR3 is TGTGCCAGCAGTTCTTCCGTCGCGGCAGGGGGCCGAAGTGAGCAGTTCTTC.

A note on this clonotype: At one of its ends the junction is not consistent with the germline gene, which may arise from a read error. The genes are TRBV5-1 and TRBJ1-1, with unresolved D. The CDR3 loop spans 17 amino acids. Germline-derived CDR1 and CDR2 are SGHRS and YFSETQ. CDR3 nucleotide sequence: TGTGCCAGCAGCTTGAGAGGCGTGGCCGCCCCGAACACTGAAGCTTTCTTT. Translation: CASSLRGVAAPNTEAFF.

The chain links TRBV4-1 to TRBJ2-4, with D maybe TRBD2 (6 bases). The V gene lost 0 bases and the J gene lost 3 bases, with 12 bases spanning the gap. This CDR3 has 16 residues. The V gene's germline CDR1 is MGHRA and CDR2 YSYEKL. CDR3 nucleotides: TGCGCCAGCAGCCAAGATCAGTGGGGGGACAAAAACATTCAGTACTTC. It encodes CASSQDQWGDKNIQYF.

V is TRBV4-2 and J is TRBJ2-1; 7 bases match TRBD2. V dropped 2 bases and J dropped 15; count of bases not matched to a gene: 7. Per the germline V gene, CDR1 is LGHNA and CDR2 is YNFKEQ. The length of the CDR3 is 12 residues. CDR3 DNA sequence: TGTGCCAGCAGCCAACCGGCGGGGGTCTGGTTCTTC. Protein: CASSQPAGVWFF.

In this sample, this clonotype turned up a few times. The chain couples TRBV20-1 to TRBJ2-7; 7 bases are shared with TRBD2. The CDR3 extends over 15 amino acids. The germline CDR1 and CDR2 sequences are DFQATT and SNEGSKA (reference sequence). V lost 0 bases, J lost 2 bases, and 7 bases stayed unmatched. CDR3 sequence (DNA): TGCAGTGCTAGAGATGTGCAGGGAGGGGCCTACGAGCAGTACTTC. This codes for CSARDVQGGAYEQYF.

Only a few counts were recorded for this clonotype. The chain joins TRBV3-1 to TRBJ1-2; 8 nucleotides line up with TRBD1. After removal of 3 bases from V and 4 bases from J, the junction contained 10 bases not matched to a gene. CDR3 length equals 16 residues. Per germline, CDR1 LGHDT and CDR2 YNNKEL (reference sequence). CDR3 loop: CASSHGGTGLLYGYTF. The CDR3 DNA sequence: TGTGCCAGCAGCCACGGGGGGACAGGACTTCTCTATGGCTACACCTTC. The full variable domain, with the rest looked up from reference TRBV3-1 and TRBJ1-2, is DTAVSQTPKYLVTQMGNDKSIKCEQNLGHDTMYWYKQDSKKFLKIMFSYNNKELIINETVPNRFSPKSPDKAHLNLHINSLELGDSAVYFCASSHGGTGLLYGYTFGSGTRLTVV.

The chain carries TRBV6-2 or TRBV6-3 and TRBJ1-1; TRBD1 is a possible D gene (5 bases). Trimming cost V 5 bases and J 4 bases, with 14 bases left between them. The CDR3 spans 14 residues. Germline lookup yields CDR1 MNHEY and CDR2 SVGEGT. The CDR3 sequence is CASSPYTQGTEAFF. The CDR3 region has the DNA TGTGCCAGCAGTCCTTACACTCAGGGCACTGAAGCTTTCTTT.

The V gene is TRBV5-1, the J gene TRBJ2-3; 15 bases are a match to TRBD2. Germline CDR1 is SGHRS and CDR2 is YFSETQ. CDR3 length: 22 residues. Trimming at V came to 1 base and at J to 2 bases, leaving 17 bases not matched to a gene. In DNA, the CDR3 is TGCGCCAGCAGCTTGAAGGCGGGGTACGGACTAGCGGGAGGGCGGAACACAGATACGCAGTATTTT. Its translation is CASSLKAGYGLAGGRNTDTQYF.

This clonotype has just a few counts. The rearrangement uses TRBV4-1 and TRBJ1-2; TRBD1 is a possible D gene (6 bases). The CDR3 has 18 amino acids. The ends were cut back, 0 bases at V and 1 base at J, with 18 bases in the middle. The germline gives CDR1 MGHRA, CDR2 YSYEKL. The CDR3 loop is CASSQEKPTGPYNYGYTF. The CDR3 DNA follows: TGCGCCAGCAGCCAAGAAAAGCCCACAGGGCCCTATAACTATGGCTACACCTTC.

Worth noting for this clonotype: The junction departs from the called germline gene at one end, perhaps through a read error. The chain has TRBV5-6 and TRBJ1-1; D not resolved. Germline V gives CDR1 SGHDT, CDR2 YYEEEE. The CDR3 spans 11 residues. CDR3 amino acids: CAGSLSAEAFF. DNA of the CDR3: TGTGCCGGCAGCTTGTCCGCTGAAGCTTTCTTT.

For this clonotype: One junction end does not reproduce the germline sequence, and a read error may be involved. V is TRBV27 and J is TRBJ2-5; D ambiguous. Per the germline V gene, CDR1 is MNHEY and CDR2 is SMNVEV (reference sequence). The CDR3 runs to 14 residues. CDR3 in amino acids: CTSSLLSRQETQYF. DNA for the CDR3: TGTACCAGCAGTTTATTGTCGAGACAAGAGACCCAGTACTTC.

V is TRBV6-1 and J is TRBJ2-6; unclear D gene. Germline CDR1 reads MNHNS; CDR2 reads SASEGT. The ends were cut back, 5 bases at V and 2 bases at J, with 10 bases in the middle. The CDR3 is 15 amino acids. This CDR3 reads CASSLSSPGANVLTF. CDR3 sequence (DNA): TGTGCCAGCAGTCTCTCGAGCCCTGGGGCCAACGTCCTGACTTTC.

This clonotype occurred a few times. V and J are TRBV29-1 and TRBJ1-4; D gene ambiguous. Trimming pared 7 bases from V and 8 bases from J, leaving 17 bases between. There are 13 residues in the CDR3. The germline V gene encodes CDR1 SQVTM and CDR2 ANQGSEA. This chain's CDR3 is CSGTTDRGEKLFF. The CDR3 nucleotides read TGCAGCGGAACGACGGACCGTGGCGAAAAACTGTTTTTT.

This clonotype has a single count. This chain joins TRBV11-2 and TRBJ2-5; 12 nucleotides match TRBD2. Germline V lookup: CDR1 SGHAT, CDR2 FQNNGV. The junction had 3 bases not matched to a gene; V was cut back by 5 bases and J by 2 bases. CDR3 length: 15 amino acids. The CDR3 here is CASSAGLAGQETQYF. The CDR3 DNA is TGTGCCAGCAGCGCAGGACTAGCGGGACAAGAGACCCAGTACTTC.